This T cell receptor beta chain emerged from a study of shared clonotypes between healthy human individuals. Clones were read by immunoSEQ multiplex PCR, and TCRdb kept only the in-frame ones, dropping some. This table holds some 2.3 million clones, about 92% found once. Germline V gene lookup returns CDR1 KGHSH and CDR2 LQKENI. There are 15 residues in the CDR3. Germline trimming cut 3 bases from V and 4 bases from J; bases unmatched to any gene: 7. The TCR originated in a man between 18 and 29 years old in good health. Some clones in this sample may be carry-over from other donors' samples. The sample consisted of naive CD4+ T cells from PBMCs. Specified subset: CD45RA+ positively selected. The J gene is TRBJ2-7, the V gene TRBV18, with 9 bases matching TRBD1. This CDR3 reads CASSPGTGSVYEQYF. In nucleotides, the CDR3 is TGTGCCAGCTCACCCGGGACAGGGTCGGTGTACGAGCAGTACTTC.